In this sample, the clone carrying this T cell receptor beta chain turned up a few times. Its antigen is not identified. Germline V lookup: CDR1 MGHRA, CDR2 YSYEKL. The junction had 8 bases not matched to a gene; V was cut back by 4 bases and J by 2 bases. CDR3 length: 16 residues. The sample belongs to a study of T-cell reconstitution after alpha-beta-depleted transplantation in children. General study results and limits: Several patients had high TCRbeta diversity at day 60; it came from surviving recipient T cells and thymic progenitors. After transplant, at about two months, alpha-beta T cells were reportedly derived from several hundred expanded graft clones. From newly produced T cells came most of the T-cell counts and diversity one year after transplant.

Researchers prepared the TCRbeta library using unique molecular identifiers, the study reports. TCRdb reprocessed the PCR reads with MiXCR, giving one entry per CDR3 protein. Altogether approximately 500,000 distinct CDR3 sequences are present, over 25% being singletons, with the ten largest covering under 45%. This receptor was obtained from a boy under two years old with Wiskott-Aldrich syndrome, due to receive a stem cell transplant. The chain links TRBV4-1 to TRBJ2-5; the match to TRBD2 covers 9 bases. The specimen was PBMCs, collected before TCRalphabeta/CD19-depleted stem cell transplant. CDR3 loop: CASSLSPGLAQETQYF. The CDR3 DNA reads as TGCGCCAGCAGCCTCTCACCGGGACTAGCACAAGAGACCCAGTACTTC.